This T cell receptor beta chain emerged from a study of Graves' ophthalmopathy and Graves' hyperthyroidism. Study-level information: Specimen type is peripheral blood, obtained at initial diagnosis before any treatment.

The study, taken as a whole, reports: Cross-validated, the 13-signature model showed 87.88%/81.08% sensitivity/specificity, and 80%/75% in the test set. Blood contained most expanded thyroid clonotypes exceeding 0.001 frequency.

This clonotype was seen only a few times. Antigen: not known. In germline, CDR1 is SQVTM, CDR2 ANQGSEA. This CDR3 region has 16 residues. The V segment lost 4 bases and the J segment 3 bases; nucleotides outside the gene matches: 12. PBMCs came from about 10 ml of fresh peripheral blood. Amplification of TCR beta CDR3 regions used RNA transcripts. An initial RT-PCR round employing HTBI primers preceded a second-round multiplex PCR. TCRdb called the multiplex PCR reads again in MiXCR, with one record for every CDR3 protein. The sample has 200,000 to 300,000 distinct CDR3 sequences, 40% to 50% seen once. This TCR was recovered from an adult man with Graves' ophthalmopathy. Specimen: peripheral blood. The chain couples TRBV29-1 to TRBJ2-7; TRBD1 matches at 10 bases. CDR3 DNA sequence: TGCAGCGTTGGAGGGGGGACAGGGGCAATCTACTACGAGCAGTACTTC. It codes for CSVGGGTGAIYYEQYF.